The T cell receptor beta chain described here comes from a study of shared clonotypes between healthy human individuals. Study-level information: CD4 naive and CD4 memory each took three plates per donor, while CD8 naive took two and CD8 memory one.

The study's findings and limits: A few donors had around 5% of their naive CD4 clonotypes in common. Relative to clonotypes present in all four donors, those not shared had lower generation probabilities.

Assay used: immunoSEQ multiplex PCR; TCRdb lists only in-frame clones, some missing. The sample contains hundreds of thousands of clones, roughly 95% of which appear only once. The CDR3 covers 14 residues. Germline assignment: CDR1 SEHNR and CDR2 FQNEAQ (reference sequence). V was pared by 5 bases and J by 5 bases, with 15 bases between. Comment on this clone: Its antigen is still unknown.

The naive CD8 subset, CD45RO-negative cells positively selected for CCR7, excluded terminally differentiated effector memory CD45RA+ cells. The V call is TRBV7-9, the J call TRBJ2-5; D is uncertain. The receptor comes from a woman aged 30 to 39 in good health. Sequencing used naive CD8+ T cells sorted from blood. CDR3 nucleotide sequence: TGTGCCAGCAGCCGCCAGCCGGGTTGGGAGACCCAGTACTTC. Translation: CASSRQPGWETQYF.